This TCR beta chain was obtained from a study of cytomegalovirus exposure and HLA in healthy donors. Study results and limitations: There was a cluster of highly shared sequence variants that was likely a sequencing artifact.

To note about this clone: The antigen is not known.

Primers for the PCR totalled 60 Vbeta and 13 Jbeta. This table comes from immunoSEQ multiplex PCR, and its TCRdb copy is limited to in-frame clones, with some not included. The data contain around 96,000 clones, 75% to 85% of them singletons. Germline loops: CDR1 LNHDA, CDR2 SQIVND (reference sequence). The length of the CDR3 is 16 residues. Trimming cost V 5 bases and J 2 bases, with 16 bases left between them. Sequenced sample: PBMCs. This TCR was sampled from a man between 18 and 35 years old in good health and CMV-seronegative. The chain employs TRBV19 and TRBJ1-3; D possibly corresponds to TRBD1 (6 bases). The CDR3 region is CASSAPTGKTGNTIYF. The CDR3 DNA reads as TGTGCCAGTAGTGCTCCCACAGGGAAGACTGGAAACACCATATATTTT. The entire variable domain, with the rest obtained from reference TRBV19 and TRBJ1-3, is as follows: DGGITQSPKYLFRKEGQNVTLSCEQNLNHDAMYWYRQDPGQGLRLIYYSQIVNDFQKGDIAEGYSVSREKKESFPLTVTSAQKNPTAFYLCASSAPTGKTGNTIYFGEGSWLTVV.